This T cell receptor beta chain appears in the sequencing data of a study of beta chain features in type 1 diabetes. This CDR3 has 14 amino acids. Trimming cost V 9 bases and J 0 bases, with 11 bases left between them. Germline CDR1 SGHAT, CDR2 FQNNGV. Of the isolated RNA, all was reverse transcribed, and so the sequenced material was expressed TCRB transcripts. Here immunoSEQ multiplex PCR was the method, and the copy in TCRdb shows in-frame clones only, minus some. The sample lists some 500,000 clones, around 10% occurring once. This clone was seen more than once but under ten times. The source is a woman between 18 and 29 years old in good health. The sequenced sample consisted of naive CD4+ T cells from blood. V and J are TRBV11-2 and TRBJ2-2; D is possibly TRBD1 (6 bases). CDR3 loop: CARADSPNTGELFF. CDR3 sequence (DNA): TGTGCCAGGGCGGACAGCCCGAACACCGGGGAGCTGTTTTTT. Full variable domain (missing parts from reference TRBV11-2 and TRBJ2-2): EAGVAQSPRYKIIEKRQSVAFWCNPISGHATLYWYQQILGQGPKLLIQFQNNGVVDDSQLPKDRFSAERLKGVDSTLKIQPAKLEDSAVYLCARADSPNTGELFFGEGSRLTVL.